This T cell receptor beta chain was sequenced during a study of blood T cells in healthy people across ages. Findings of the study overall: More naive CD4+ cells and higher diversity marked long-lived donors relative to aged donors. Changes seen in expanded clonotypes were possibly confounded by donor CMV status left unknown. It was held that diversity estimates obtained from one million T cells represented underestimates.

The CDR3 contains 16 residues. V gave up 4 bases and J gave up 4 bases; unmatched junction bases: 10. In germline, CDR1 is SGHDT, CDR2 YYEEEE. Total RNA was isolated from each sample in quantities of at least 6 micrograms. With respect to this clonotype: Antigen unknown.

A second PCR of roughly 7 to 11 cycles used a sample-barcoded 5' primer and a J-beta primer mix. TCRdb re-called the 5' RACE reads through MiXCR, storing one row per CDR3 protein. The sample comprises roughly 1.9 million distinct CDR3 sequences, 39% of which are singletons, and roughly 24% rests with the top ten. Sequencing was performed on blood. The chain joins TRBV5-6 to TRBJ2-3, with TRBD1 matching over 9 bases. This TCR was recovered from a human donor in good health. CDR3 sequence (DNA): TGTGCCAGCAGCCCTGGACAGGGGATATCGGCAGATACGCAGTATTTT. Translating gives CASSPGQGISADTQYF.